These T cell receptor beta chains were read from a single sample in a study of T cells in Graves' hyperthyroidism and ophthalmopathy. TCRdb itself ran the multiplex PCR reads through MiXCR, one entry per CDR3 protein. The sample holds a few hundred thousand distinct CDR3 sequences; roughly a fifth are singletons and the top ten take about 50%. Sequencing input: blood. The origin of the receptors is a woman aged 45 to 65 with Graves' hyperthyroidism. Both conserved end residues are part of each CDR3. The D gene is left open where the match is weak. Clone size is not always given. Where it is, it says once, few, many or a class for expanded clones.

>TRBD1|.|TRBJ2-7|TRBV20-1
CSASDRRHEQYF
TGCAGTGCTTCGGACAGGAGGCACGAGCAGTACTTC
>TRBD1|few|TRBJ1-6|TRBV20-1
CSARGGTGGGGSPLHF
TGCAGTGCTAGAGGGGGGACAGGGGGCGGGGGTTCACCCCTCCACTTT
>TRBD2|few|TRBJ2-2|TRBV7-3
CASSLEGSGRNTGELFF
TGTGCCAGCAGCCTCGAAGGAAGCGGGAGGAACACCGGGGAGCTGTTTTTT
>TRBD1|.|TRBJ1-2|TRBV10-3
CAVDRGGMNGYTF
TGTGCCGTCGACAGGGGGGGCATGAATGGCTACACCTTC
>TRBD2|.|TRBJ2-1|TRBV4-2
CASSQGTTRGEQFF
TGTGCCAGCAGCCAGGGGACTACCCGGGGTGAGCAGTTCTTC
>TRBD2|.|TRBJ2-7|TRBV7-9
CASSFGTSGRALENEQYF
TGTGCCAGCAGCTTCGGGACTAGCGGGAGGGCCCTCGAAAACGAGCAGTACTTC
>.|many|TRBJ2-5|TRBV20-1
CSARDQGRRETQYF
TGCAGTGCTAGAGATCAAGGAAGACGAGAGACCCAGTACTTC
>TRBD1|many|TRBJ1-2|TRBV27
CASSLKPGTGPIYGYTF
TGTGCCAGCAGTCTAAAACCCGGGACAGGACCAATCTATGGCTACACCTTC
>.|.|TRBJ1-4|TRBV2
CATRRQPYEKLFF
TGTGCCACCCGTCGACAGCCCTATGAAAAACTGTTTTTT
>.|.|TRBJ2-3|TRBV25-1
CASSEAGTDTQYF
TGTGCCAGCAGTGAGGCAGGGACAGATACGCAGTATTTT
>.|many|TRBJ2-1|TRBV7-3
CASSPREAGSYNEQFF
TGTGCCAGCAGCCCACGTGAGGCGGGAAGTTACAATGAGCAGTTCTTC
>.|many|TRBJ1-1|TRBV20-1
CSARDAGYEAFF
TGCAGTGCTAGAGACGCGGGATATGAAGCTTTCTTT
>.|.|TRBJ1-3|TRBV7-2
CASSLDRGAGNTIYF
TGTGCCAGCAGCTTGGATCGGGGGGCTGGAAACACCATATATTTT
>.|many|TRBJ1-5|TRBV2
CASRRGLGPGNQPQHF
TGTGCCAGCAGACGGGGGTTGGGACCTGGCAATCAGCCCCAGCATTTT
>.|few|TRBJ1-2|TRBV18
CASSPPRGTNYGYTF
TGTGCCAGCTCACCACCCCGGGGAACTAACTATGGCTACACCTTC
>.|.|TRBJ1-3|TRBV6-1
CASSTSGNTIYF
TGTGCCAGCTCTACGTCTGGAAACACCATATATTTT
>TRBD1|.|TRBJ2-3|TRBV20-1
CSARERDRDTDTQYF
TGCAGTGCTAGAGAACGGGACAGAGACACAGATACGCAGTATTTT
>TRBD1|many|TRBJ1-5|TRBV20-1
CSALQGAGNQPQHF
TGCAGTGCCCTGCAGGGGGCGGGCAATCAGCCCCAGCATTTT
>.|many|TRBJ2-7|TRBV15
CATSRDLTAYEQYF
TGTGCCACCAGCAGAGATCTCACAGCCTACGAGCAGTACTTC
>TRBD1|many|TRBJ1-5|TRBV6-1
CASSPGTDSNQPQHF
TGTGCCAGCAGCCCTGGGACAGACAGCAATCAGCCCCAGCATTTT
>TRBD2|.|TRBJ2-7|TRBV11-2
CASSRLAGGSHEQYF
TGTGCCAGCAGCCGACTAGCGGGGGGTTCTCACGAGCAGTACTTC
>.|many|TRBJ1-1|TRBV20-1
CSARVVGAGTEAFF
TGCAGTGCTAGAGTTGTGGGGGCGGGTACTGAAGCTTTCTTT
>.|.|TRBJ1-1|TRBV5-4
CASRQQGSANTEAFF
TGTGCCAGCAGGCAACAGGGTTCGGCGAACACTGAAGCTTTCTTT
>.|many|TRBJ1-6|TRBV20-1
CSARDSGTPGSNSPLHF
TGCAGTGCTAGGGACTCCGGGACACCCGGTTCAAATTCACCCCTCCACTTT
>TRBD1|few|TRBJ2-1|TRBV20-1
CSAIIGQGGANEQFF
TGCAGTGCTATCATCGGACAGGGGGGGGCCAATGAGCAGTTCTTC
>.|many|TRBJ1-3|TRBV7-8
CASSLGSQSSGNTIYF
TGTGCCAGCAGCTTAGGATCACAGAGCTCTGGAAACACCATATATTTT
>TRBD2|many|TRBJ2-1|TRBV3-1
CASSQDSGGVGQFF
TGTGCCAGCAGCCAAGATAGCGGGGGGGTGGGGCAGTTCTTC
>.|many|TRBJ1-1|TRBV20-1
CSAGTSNTEAFF
TGCAGTGCTGGGACAAGCAACACTGAAGCTTTCTTT
>TRBD1|.|TRBJ2-5|TRBV5-1
CASSLVTGGNTETQYF
TGCGCCAGCAGCTTGGTAACAGGGGGGAATACGGAGACCCAGTACTTC
>TRBD2|many|TRBJ2-7|TRBV11-2
CASSFGLADYEQYF
TGTGCCAGCAGCTTTGGGCTAGCGGACTACGAGCAGTACTTC
>.|many|TRBJ1-2|TRBV27
CASSLSGTAYYGYTF
TGTGCCAGCAGTTTATCCGGGACCGCGTATTATGGCTACACCTTC
>.|.|TRBJ2-1|TRBV6-2/TRBV6-3
CASSPTPSDSYNEQFF
TGTGCCAGCAGCCCCACCCCAAGTGACTCCTACAATGAGCAGTTCTTC
>.|many|TRBJ1-2|TRBV6-2/TRBV6-3
CASSYSTGPNYGYTF
TGTGCCAGCAGTTACTCGACAGGCCCTAACTATGGCTACACCTTC
>TRBD1|many|TRBJ1-2|TRBV5-1
CASSGGQGAGGYTF
TGCGCCAGCAGCGGAGGACAGGGGGCAGGTGGCTACACCTTC
>.|.|TRBJ2-2|TRBV20-1
CSARDRGRDTGELFF
TGCAGTGCTAGAGATCGAGGGCGAGACACCGGGGAGCTGTTTTTT
>TRBD2|.|TRBJ2-1|TRBV20-1
CSARTSGSSYNEQFF
TGCAGTGCAAGGACTAGCGGTAGCTCCTACAATGAGCAGTTCTTC
>TRBD2|many|TRBJ2-5|TRBV12-3/TRBV12-4
CASSPPGIAGGNRETQYF
TGTGCCAGCAGCCCGCCTGGGATCGCGGGAGGGAATCGAGAGACCCAGTACTTC